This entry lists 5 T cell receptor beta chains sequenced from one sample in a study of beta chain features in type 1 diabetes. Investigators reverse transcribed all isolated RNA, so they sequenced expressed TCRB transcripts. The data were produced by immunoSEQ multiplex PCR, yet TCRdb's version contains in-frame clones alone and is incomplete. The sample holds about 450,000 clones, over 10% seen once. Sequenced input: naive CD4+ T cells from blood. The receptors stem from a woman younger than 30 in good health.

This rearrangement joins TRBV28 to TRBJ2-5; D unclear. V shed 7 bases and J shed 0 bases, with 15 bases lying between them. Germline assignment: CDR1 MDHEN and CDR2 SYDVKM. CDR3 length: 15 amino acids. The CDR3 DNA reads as TGTGCCAGCACCCAGTGGAAGGGCCACCAAGAGACCCAGTACTTC. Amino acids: CASTQWKGHQETQYF.

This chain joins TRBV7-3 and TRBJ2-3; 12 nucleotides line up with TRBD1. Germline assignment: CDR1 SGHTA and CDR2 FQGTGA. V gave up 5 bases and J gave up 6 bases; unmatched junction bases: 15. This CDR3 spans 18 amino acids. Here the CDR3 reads CASSPYQKGQGAEDTQYF. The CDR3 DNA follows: TGTGCCAGCAGCCCCTATCAGAAGGGACAGGGGGCGGAGGATACGCAGTATTTT.

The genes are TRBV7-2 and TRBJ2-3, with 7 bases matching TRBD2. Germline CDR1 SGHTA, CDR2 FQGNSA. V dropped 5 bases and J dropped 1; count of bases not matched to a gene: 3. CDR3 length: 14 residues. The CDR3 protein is CASSQGGGTDTQYF. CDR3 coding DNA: TGTGCCAGCAGCCAGGGAGGGGGCACAGATACGCAGTATTTT. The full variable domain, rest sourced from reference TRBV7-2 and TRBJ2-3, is GAGVSQSPSNKVTEKGKDVELRCDPISGHTALYWYRQSLGQGLEFLIYFQGNSAPDKSGLPSDRFSAERTGGSVSTLTIQRTQQEDSAVYLCASSQGGGTDTQYFGPGTRLTVL.

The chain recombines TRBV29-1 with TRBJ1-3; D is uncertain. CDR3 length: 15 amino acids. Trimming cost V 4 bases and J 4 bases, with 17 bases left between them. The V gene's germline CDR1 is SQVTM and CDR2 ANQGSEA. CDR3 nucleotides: TGCAGCGTTGCTCTTCGGGCTCCAGGAGGAAACACCATATATTTT. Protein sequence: CSVALRAPGGNTIYF.

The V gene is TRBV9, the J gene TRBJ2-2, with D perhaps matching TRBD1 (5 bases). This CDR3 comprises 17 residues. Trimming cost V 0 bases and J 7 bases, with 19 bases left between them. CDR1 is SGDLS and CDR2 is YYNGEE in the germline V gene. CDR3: CASSVAFVGAGHGELFF. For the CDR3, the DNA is TGTGCCAGCAGCGTAGCGTTCGTTGGGGCAGGGCACGGGGAGCTGTTTTTT.